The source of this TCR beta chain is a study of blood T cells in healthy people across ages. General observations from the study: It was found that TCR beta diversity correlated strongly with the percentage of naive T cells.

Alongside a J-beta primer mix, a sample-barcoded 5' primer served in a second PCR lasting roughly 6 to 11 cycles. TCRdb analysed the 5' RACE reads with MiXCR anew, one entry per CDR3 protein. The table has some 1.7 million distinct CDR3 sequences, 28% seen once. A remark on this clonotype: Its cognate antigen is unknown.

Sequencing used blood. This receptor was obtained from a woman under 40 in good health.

CDR3 sequence: CASSLEGGPLREQFF. The CDR3 DNA reads as TGTGCCAGCAGCTTAGAGGGGGGCCCCTTAAGGGAGCAGTTCTTC. The chain is built from TRBV13 and TRBJ2-1; tentatively, D is TRBD1 or TRBD2 (6 bases each). CDR1 is PRHDT and CDR2 is FYEKMQ in the germline V gene (reference sequence). CDR3 size: 15 residues. V shed 1 base and J shed 10 bases, with 17 bases lying between them.